This T cell receptor beta chain was sequenced during a study of response to subunit inactivated influenza vaccine. Overall study findings and caveats: Authors suggested few new T cells are recruited by each seasonal influenza vaccination.

Turning to this clonotype: What it binds is unknown.

In TCRdb, the RT-PCR reads were re-called with MiXCR into one record per CDR3 protein. In the table there are under 800,000 distinct CDR3 sequences, around 13% of which are singletons. V was pared by 6 bases and J by 1 base, with 9 bases between. Germline values: CDR1 MNHNY, CDR2 SVGAGI (reference sequence). The CDR3 runs to 13 residues. This TCR was sampled from a man aged 45-65 years who received an inactivated influenza vaccine. The material sequenced was PBMCs from blood, taken less than 15 days before vaccination. The chain employs TRBV6-6 and TRBJ2-5, with unresolved D. The CDR3 here is CASRSIIQETQYF. Written as DNA, the CDR3 is TGTGCCAGCAGGTCAATTATCCAAGAGACCCAGTACTTC.